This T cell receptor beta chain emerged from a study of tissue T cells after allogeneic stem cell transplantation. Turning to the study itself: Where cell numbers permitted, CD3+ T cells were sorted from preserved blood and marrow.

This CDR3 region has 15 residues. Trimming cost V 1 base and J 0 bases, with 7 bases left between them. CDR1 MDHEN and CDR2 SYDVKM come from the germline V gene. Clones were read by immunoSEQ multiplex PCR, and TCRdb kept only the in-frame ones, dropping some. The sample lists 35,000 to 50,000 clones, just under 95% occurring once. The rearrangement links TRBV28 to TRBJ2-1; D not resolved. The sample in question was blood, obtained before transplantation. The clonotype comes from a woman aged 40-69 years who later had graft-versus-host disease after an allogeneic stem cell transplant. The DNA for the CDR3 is TGTGCCAGCAGTTTATCAAGCGACTCCTACAATGAGCAGTTCTTC. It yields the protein CASSLSSDSYNEQFF.